This is a list of T cell receptor beta chains from one sample in a study of T cell responses to AZD1222 COVID-19 vaccine. Generated by immunoSEQ multiplex PCR, the TCRdb table keeps only in-frame clones and is missing some. This table has 150,000 to 200,000 clones, more than 85% appearing once. The sequenced sample was peripheral blood, obtained on day 0 of AZD1222 vaccination. These TCRs come from an adult in good health. Each CDR3 is given with its conserved first and last residue.

j_call v_call cdr3_aa
TRBJ2-5 TRBV7-3 CASSLTLAGGETQYF
TRBJ1-2 TRBV7-2 CASSPRTGGRDYGYTF
TRBJ1-1 TRBV4-3 CASSQEGGWTEAFF
TRBJ2-3 TRBV28 CASPLKGGDTQYF
TRBJ1-1 TRBV7-2 CASSLKTGANTEAFF
TRBJ2-7 TRBV11-1 CASSYVGASYEQYF
TRBJ1-1 TRBV12-3/TRBV12-4 CASSPWRGDAFF
TRBJ2-1 TRBV10-1 CASSEHNEQFF
TRBJ2-1 TRBV29-1 CSVALSMAEQFF
TRBJ1-3 TRBV4-2 CASSQDSDFGNTIYF
TRBJ2-3 TRBV4-2 CASSQDVASGSPSTDTQYF
TRBJ2-1 TRBV25-1 CASSARTGNGEQFF
TRBJ2-7 TRBV28 CASSLLRGEYEQYF
TRBJ1-3 TRBV27 CASSLSGLSTGNTIYF
TRBJ1-1 TRBV6-2/TRBV6-3 CASSYRGGNTEAFF
TRBJ2-3 TRBV7-2 CASRLGGSRADTQYF
TRBJ1-4 TRBV7-8 CASSSDRIWREKLFF
TRBJ2-5 TRBV14 CASSGTGGIETQYF
TRBJ1-2 TRBV5-1 CASSFREPVNGYTF
TRBJ2-5 TRBV29-1 CSVEGLGTVGETQYF
TRBJ2-2 TRBV3-1/TRBV3-2 CASSPKGQSANTGELFF
TRBJ2-5 TRBV9 CASSVESGGPQYQETQYF
TRBJ1-2 TRBV6-6 CANSQRGLGYTF
TRBJ2-7 TRBV29-1 CSVEPPRLAGDSYEQYF
TRBJ2-7 TRBV30 CAWSGQGGNYEQYF
TRBJ1-1 TRBV19 CASSPGGTEAFF
TRBJ1-1 TRBV28 CASRKGQAGVTEAFF
TRBJ1-2 TRBV28 CASSLNPGGGYTF
TRBJ1-1 TRBV6-5 CASSYSGVEAFF
TRBJ1-1 TRBV29-1 CSVEDRRPGGAFF
TRBJ1-5 TRBV11-2 CASSLGFNQPQHF
TRBJ1-4 TRBV28 CASSLRSPTNEKLFF
TRBJ2-7 TRBV7-9 CASSAGSRGQYF
TRBJ2-3 TRBV5-1 CASSPAGRGGLGDTQYF
TRBJ2-1 TRBV7-3 CASSLMGLVEQFF
TRBJ1-4 TRBV19 CASSKGAGSEKLFF
TRBJ1-4 TRBV5-4 CASSSQGHNEKLFF
TRBJ1-5 TRBV19 CASRHPGFRDSNQPQHF
TRBJ2-5 TRBV7-9 CASSSRTGQETQYF
TRBJ1-2 TRBV5-4 CASSLQGRVSHGYTF
TRBJ1-5 TRBV5-1 CASSLDTFNQPQHF
TRBJ1-4 TRBV27 CASTSSVVREKLFF
TRBJ2-7 TRBV7-8 CASSLGLASYEQYF
TRBJ1-1 TRBV14 CASSQARNTEAFF